The rows below give T cell receptor beta chains drawn from one sample of a study of Graves' ophthalmopathy and Graves' hyperthyroidism. TCRdb itself ran the multiplex PCR reads through MiXCR, one entry per CDR3 protein. The data show approximately 210,000 distinct CDR3 sequences, with roughly 29% seen just once and 9.1% held by the top ten. Source material: peripheral blood. The receptors shown here come from a man in his fifties with Graves' ophthalmopathy. Both conserved end residues are part of each CDR3. A D gene is named only where the DNA matches it firmly. Some rows have no size entry. The others give once, few or many, or a class for an expanded clone.

j_call d_call clone_size v_call cdr3_aa cdr3_nt
TRBJ1-3 TRBD1 once TRBV30 CAWSVLQGARGNTIYF TGTGCCTGGAGTGTACTACAGGGGGCGCGCGGAAACACCATATATTTT
TRBJ2-5 . many TRBV6-1 CASSESFAGGRETQYF TGTGCCAGCAGTGAATCCTTCGCCGGGGGACGGGAGACCCAGTACTTC
TRBJ2-5 TRBD2 many TRBV6-5 CASSSRGVWETQYF TGTGCCAGCAGTTCCCGGGGGGTCTGGGAGACCCAGTACTTC
TRBJ2-7 . once TRBV20-1 CSAPAGTYEQYF TGCAGTGCCCCCGCCGGAACCTACGAGCAGTACTTC
TRBJ1-2 . many TRBV3-1 CASSPPSGASYTF TGTGCCAGCAGCCCCCCTTCTGGTGCAAGCTACACCTTC
TRBJ1-1 TRBD1 many TRBV19 CASSPRTGRTEAFF TGTGCCAGTAGTCCTCGGACAGGGAGAACTGAAGCTTTCTTT
TRBJ2-7 . many TRBV6-5 CASSYSGQGDYEQYF TGTGCCAGCAGTTACTCGGGTCAGGGAGACTACGAGCAGTACTTC
TRBJ1-1 . many TRBV5-1 CASSLSGAAMNTEAFF TGCGCCAGCAGCTTGTCGGGTGCGGCCATGAACACTGAAGCTTTCTTT
TRBJ2-7 TRBD1 many TRBV11-1 CASSLAPGTASYEQYF TGTGCCAGCAGCTTAGCCCCCGGGACAGCATCCTACGAGCAGTACTTC
TRBJ2-5 . many TRBV6-5 CASSYLARRETQYF TGTGCCAGCAGTTACCTAGCGAGAAGAGAGACCCAGTACTTC
TRBJ2-7 TRBD1 many TRBV27 CASSLIRTGASYEQYF TGTGCCAGCAGTTTAATCCGGACAGGGGCCTCCTACGAGCAGTACTTC
TRBJ2-7 TRBD2 many TRBV7-9 CASSGPGLAGDEQYF TGTGCCAGCAGCGGACCGGGACTAGCGGGAGACGAGCAGTACTTC
TRBJ2-5 . few TRBV28 CASSGWGVAETQYF TGTGCCAGCAGCGGGTGGGGGGTCGCAGAGACCCAGTACTTC
TRBJ1-1 . . TRBV6-1 CASSSLGLPAAEAFF TGTGCCAGCAGCTCTTTGGGACTCCCTGCGGCTGAAGCTTTCTTT
TRBJ2-7 TRBD1 many TRBV27 CASSLRLPPTGRKAYEQYF TGTGCCAGCAGTCTAAGACTCCCCCCGACAGGGCGAAAGGCCTACGAGCAGTACTTC
TRBJ2-7 . many TRBV28 CAIGSLGPSYEQYF TGTGCCATCGGATCCTTGGGACCCTCCTACGAGCAGTACTTC
TRBJ2-5 TRBD2 few TRBV12-3/TRBV12-4 CASSFIGGFLETQYF TGTGCCAGCAGTTTTATCGGGGGGTTCTTAGAGACCCAGTACTTC
TRBJ1-1 . . TRBV11-2 CASSYLYTEAFF TGTGCCAGCAGCTACCTTTACACTGAAGCTTTCTTT
TRBJ1-5 . many TRBV20-1 CSAKEGTGNQPQHF TGCAGTGCTAAGGAGGGAACGGGAAATCAGCCCCAGCATTTT
TRBJ2-7 TRBD2 many TRBV18 CASSPPIAGGLGEQYF TGTGCCAGCTCACCACCTATAGCGGGAGGGCTGGGCGAGCAGTACTTC
TRBJ2-5 . . TRBV12-3/TRBV12-4 CASSSSQVETQYF TGTGCCAGCAGTTCGAGCCAGGTGGAGACCCAGTACTTC
TRBJ2-2 TRBD2 many TRBV12-3/TRBV12-4 CASSSGGAAGELFF TGTGCCAGCAGTTCGGGGGGTGCGGCCGGGGAGCTGTTTTTT
TRBJ1-5 . many TRBV12-3/TRBV12-4 CASSFGQGRQPQHF TGTGCCAGCAGTTTCGGGCAGGGACGCCAGCCCCAGCATTTT
TRBJ2-7 TRBD2 many TRBV4-3 CASSQDYSGSSYEQYF TGCGCCAGCAGTCAAGACTACAGCGGGAGCTCCTACGAGCAGTACTTC
TRBJ2-7 . many TRBV9 CASSVGAPYEQYF TGTGCCAGCAGCGTAGGGGCCCCCTACGAGCAGTACTTC
TRBJ1-2 . . TRBV6-5 CASSSGSRHYGYTF TGTGCCAGCAGTTCGGGATCCCGGCACTATGGCTACACCTTC
TRBJ2-7 TRBD1 . TRBV7-3 CASSSGGGDEQYF TGTGCCAGCAGCTCAGGGGGCGGCGACGAGCAGTACTTC
TRBJ1-1 TRBD1 . TRBV24-1 CATSDGLGTGGGEAFF TGTGCCACCAGTGATGGGCTAGGGACAGGGGGCGGTGAAGCTTTCTTT
TRBJ1-2 TRBD1 . TRBV19 CASSISQGASGYTF TGTGCCAGTAGTATTTCACAGGGGGCGAGTGGCTACACCTTC
TRBJ1-5 . . TRBV28 CASSPGTFNQPQHF TGTGCCAGCAGTCCCGGGACCTTCAATCAGCCCCAGCATTTT
TRBJ1-1 . many TRBV20-1 CSASGLPMNTEAFF TGCAGTGCTAGCGGTCTCCCGATGAACACTGAAGCTTTCTTT
TRBJ2-5 . medium-sized TRBV12-3/TRBV12-4 CASSLEVGQETQYF TGTGCCAGCAGTTTAGAGGTCGGTCAAGAGACCCAGTACTTC
TRBJ2-5 . many TRBV12-3/TRBV12-4 CASSFGPRETQYF TGTGCCAGCAGTTTCGGTCCACGGGAGACCCAGTACTTC
TRBJ2-5 . many TRBV20-1 CSARLGTLQETQYF TGCAGTGCTCGCCTAGGGACTCTTCAAGAGACCCAGTACTTC
TRBJ2-4 TRBD1 . TRBV19 CASRRTGGENIQYF TGTGCCAGTAGGAGGACAGGGGGCGAGAACATTCAGTACTTC
TRBJ1-3 TRBD1 . TRBV6-1 CASTVDRAGNTIYF TGTGCCAGCACCGTTGACAGGGCCGGAAACACCATATATTTT
TRBJ2-7 TRBD1 many TRBV7-3 CASRKSRDRDYEQYF TGTGCCAGCAGAAAATCCCGGGACAGGGACTACGAGCAGTACTTC
TRBJ2-7 TRBD2 many TRBV20-1 CSASFRVGEPSGSSYEQYF TGCAGTGCTAGTTTCAGAGTGGGCGAACCTAGCGGTAGCTCCTACGAGCAGTACTTC
TRBJ1-5 TRBD1 few TRBV11-2 CASSLDRDRGLNQPQHF TGTGCCAGCAGCTTAGATCGGGACAGGGGACTCAATCAGCCCCAGCATTTT
TRBJ2-2 TRBD2 many TRBV25-1 CASSPGVAGGGLFGELFF TGTGCCAGCAGTCCCGGGGTAGCGGGAGGGGGATTGTTCGGGGAGCTGTTTTTT
TRBJ1-5 . many TRBV12-3/TRBV12-4 CASSFGYGAGNQPQHF TGTGCCAGCAGTTTTGGTTATGGGGCCGGCAATCAGCCCCAGCATTTT
TRBJ2-5 . many TRBV6-5 CASSYGSSGLETQYF TGTGCCAGCAGTTACGGGTCGTCAGGGCTAGAGACCCAGTACTTC
TRBJ1-2 . once TRBV19 CASSFRTPGGYTF TGTGCCAGTAGCTTCCGCACTCCAGGTGGCTACACCTTC
TRBJ1-3 . many TRBV6-1 CASSEGAGQWHTIYF TGTGCCAGCAGTGAAGGCGCTGGCCAGTGGCACACCATATATTTT
TRBJ2-7 . . TRBV6-2/TRBV6-3 CASSPGLYGTMSYEQYF TGTGCCAGCAGTCCCGGATTGTACGGGACAATGTCCTACGAGCAGTACTTC
TRBJ1-1 . many TRBV6-5 CASQLFGGTEAFF TGTGCCAGCCAACTCTTCGGGGGCACTGAAGCTTTCTTT